This TCR beta chain was retrieved from a study of T cell responses to AZD1222 COVID-19 vaccine. This table comes from immunoSEQ multiplex PCR, and its TCRdb copy is limited to in-frame clones, with some not included. The data hold around 180,000 clones, with approximately 94% observed a single time. The CDR3 contains 14 residues. Trimming took 6 bases from V and 2 from J, leaving 13 bases between them. Germline V gives CDR1 LNHDA, CDR2 SQIVND (reference sequence). The gene calls are TRBV19 and TRBJ1-2; unclear D gene. Sequenced material: peripheral blood, taken 28 days after the second AZD1222 dose. This clonotype was sampled from an adult who received the AZD1222 COVID-19 vaccine. CDR3 in amino acids: CASSQTAENYGYTF. In DNA, the CDR3 is TGTGCCAGTAGCCAGACGGCTGAGAACTATGGCTACACCTTC.